This T cell receptor (beta chain) comes out of a study of shared T cell receptors in the human thymus. Trimming left V 7 bases short and J 4 bases short, with 20 bases between. This CDR3 is 15 amino acids long. From germline, CDR1 is MDHEN and CDR2 SYDVKM. Some clones are missing from TCRdb's copy, which holds only in-frame ones; the method was immunoSEQ multiplex PCR. The repertoire includes hundreds of thousands of clones, more than 70% of them detected once, and just under 0.0095% sits in the top ten. These data were also reused for a study on human thymus T cells. That investigation notes: Having surgery to correct congenital heart defects, healthy Finnish infants acted as the donors.

The sequence was collected from a boy under three years old with a congenital heart defect. The sequenced sample was thymocytes. V usage is TRBV28 and J usage is TRBJ2-7; tentatively, D is TRBD2 (7 bases). This CDR3 reads CASIGAGDNTYEQYF. Here the CDR3 DNA reads TGTGCCAGCATAGGCGCGGGGGACAACACTTACGAGCAGTACTTC. Variable domain in full (rest from reference TRBV28 and TRBJ2-7): DVKVTQSSRYLVKRTGEKVFLECVQDMDHENMFWYRQDPGLGLRLIYFSYDVKMKEKGDIPEGYSVSREKKERFSLILESASTNQTSMYLCASIGAGDNTYEQYFGPGTRLTVT.